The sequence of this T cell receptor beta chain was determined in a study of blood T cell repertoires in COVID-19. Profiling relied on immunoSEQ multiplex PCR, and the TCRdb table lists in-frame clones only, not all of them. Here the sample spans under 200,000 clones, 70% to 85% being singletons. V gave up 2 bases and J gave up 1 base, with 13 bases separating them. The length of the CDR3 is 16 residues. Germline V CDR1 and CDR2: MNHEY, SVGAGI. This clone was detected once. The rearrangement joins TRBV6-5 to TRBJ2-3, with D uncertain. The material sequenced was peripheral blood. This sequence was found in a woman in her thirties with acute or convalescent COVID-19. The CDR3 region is CASSYANTTRTDTQYF. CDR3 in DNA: TGTGCCAGCAGTTACGCCAATACGACTCGCACAGATACGCAGTATTTT.